This T cell receptor (beta chain) was sequenced during a study of cytomegalovirus exposure and HLA in healthy donors. Study-wide findings and caveats: Most TCR beta V segments were productive about 87% or about 30% of the time in an earlier analysis. The authors considered a cluster of highly shared sequence variants likely to be a sequencing artifact. Reports described diagnosis of cytomegalovirus status by the classifier as highly specific and sensitive.

60 Vbeta and 13 Jbeta primers were used in PCR. Sequenced by immunoSEQ multiplex PCR; TCRdb stores in-frame clones only, minus some. The sample has over 75,000 clones; approximately 80% are singletons. Details on this clone: Its antigen remains unknown.

This TCR derives from a woman aged 60-70 years in good health and CMV-seronegative. Sample: PBMCs.

The CDR3 DNA reads TGTGCCAGCAGGATGACAGGGGGCCGGGGTGAAAAACTGTTTTTT. Translated, it gives CASRMTGGRGEKLFF. The chain uses TRBV27 and TRBJ1-4; 10 bases are a match to TRBD1. Germline V CDR1 and CDR2: MNHEY, SMNVEV (reference sequence). The CDR3 is made up of 15 amino acids. Trimming took 6 bases from V and 7 from J; bases not matched to a gene: 8.